The 8 T cell receptor beta chains listed next were all sequenced from one sample in a study of cytomegalovirus exposure and HLA in healthy donors. Vbeta (60) and Jbeta (13) primers were used in the PCR. TCRdb's copy holds only in-frame clones and misses some; the assay was immunoSEQ multiplex PCR. This table holds roughly 72,000 clones. The sequencing sample was made of PBMCs. The receptors were gathered from a man aged 18-30 years in good health and CMV-seropositive.

The chain couples TRBV5-1 to TRBJ2-1; 7 bases map to TRBD2. Germline CDR1 SGHRS, CDR2 YFSETQ. The CDR3 is 12 residues long. The V and J ends lost 2 bases and 9 bases, in that order; junction bases with no gene match: 2. The CDR3 bases are TGCGCCAGCAGCTTTACGGGGGGTGAGCAGTTCTTC. This encodes CASSFTGGEQFF.

This chain joins TRBV11-3 and TRBJ2-1, with D perhaps matching TRBD1 (5 bases). The CDR3 covers 13 residues. V was clipped by 6 bases and J by 9 bases, with 15 bases between them. Germline CDR1 is SGHNT and CDR2 is YENEEA. For the CDR3, the DNA is TGTGCCAGCAGGAACCAGGGAATAGGTGAGCAGTTCTTC. This sequence encodes CASRNQGIGEQFF.

This chain connects TRBV28 to TRBJ2-1, with D hard to call. CDR3 length: 13 residues. Germline-derived CDR1 and CDR2 are MDHEN and SYDVKM. V was cut by 4 bases and J by 7 bases, with 11 bases left in between. DNA of the CDR3: TGTGCCAGCAGTTATCAAGACTGGAATGAGCAGTTCTTC. It translates to CASSYQDWNEQFF.

V is TRBV28 and J is TRBJ1-5; D is unclear. This CDR3 is built from 14 residues. CDR1 and CDR2 (germline): MDHEN, SYDVKM. Trimming shortened V by 5 bases and J by 7 bases, and 15 bases separated the two germline ends. CDR3 nucleotides: TGTGCCAGCAGTGCGACGGAGGCACGGCAGCCCCAGCATTTT. Translating gives CASSATEARQPQHF. Full variable domain (outside the CDR3, taken from reference TRBV28 and TRBJ1-5): DVKVTQSSRYLVKRTGEKVFLECVQDMDHENMFWYRQDPGLGLRLIYFSYDVKMKEKGDIPEGYSVSREKKERFSLILESASTNQTSMYLCASSATEARQPQHFGDGTRLSIL.

The V and J genes are TRBV7-7 and TRBJ2-2, with 7 bases fitting TRBD1. Unmatched junction bases numbered 3, after V lost 5 bases and J lost 3 bases. The CDR3 covers 14 residues. Germline loops: CDR1 SSHAT, CDR2 FNYEAQ (reference sequence). The CDR3 DNA follows: TGTGCCAGCAGCCAGGACAGGTACACCGGGGAGCTGTTTTTT. It codes for CASSQDRYTGELFF.

This chain joins TRBV7-3 and TRBJ2-5, with 7 bases lining up with TRBD2. Germline CDR1 reads SGHTA; CDR2 reads FQGTGA. The CDR3 is 15 residues long. V dropped 5 bases and J dropped 5; count of bases not matched to a gene: 11. CDR3 DNA sequence: TGTGCCAGCAGCCCTAACGGACTAGTCCAGGAGACCCAGTACTTC. Protein product: CASSPNGLVQETQYF.

This chain connects TRBV5-4 to TRBJ2-7; 12 nucleotides align to TRBD2. The CDR3 is 15 residues long. The V gene's germline CDR1 is SGHNT and CDR2 YYREEE (reference sequence). Trimming took 2 bases from V and 5 from J; bases not matched to a gene: 5. CDR3: CASSFLAGGLDEQYF. The CDR3 DNA reads TGTGCCAGCAGCTTCCTAGCGGGAGGGCTGGACGAGCAGTACTTC.

This rearrangement joins TRBV6-1 to TRBJ1-2; possible D gene TRBD1, 6 bases. V lost 7 bases and J lost 4, with 16 bases in between. CDR3 length equals 14 residues. CDR1 is MNHNS, CDR2 SASEGT, per germline. The chain's CDR3 is CASKAGQRTYGYTF. In DNA, the CDR3 is TGTGCCAGCAAAGCCGGACAGCGTACCTATGGCTACACCTTC.